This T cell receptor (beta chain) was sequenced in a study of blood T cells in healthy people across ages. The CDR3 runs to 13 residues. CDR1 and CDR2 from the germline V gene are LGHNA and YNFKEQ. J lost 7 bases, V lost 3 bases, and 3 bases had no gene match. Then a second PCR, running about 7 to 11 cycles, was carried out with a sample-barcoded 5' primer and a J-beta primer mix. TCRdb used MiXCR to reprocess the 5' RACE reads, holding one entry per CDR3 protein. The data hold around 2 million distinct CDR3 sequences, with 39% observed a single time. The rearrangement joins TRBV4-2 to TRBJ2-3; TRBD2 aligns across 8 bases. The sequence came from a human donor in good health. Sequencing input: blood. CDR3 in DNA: TGTGCCAGCAGCCAGGGACTAGTAAATACGCAGTATTTT. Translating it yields CASSQGLVNTQYF.